Each of the 21 T cell receptor beta chains below was sequenced from the same sample in a study of blood T cell repertoires in COVID-19. The protocol was immunoSEQ multiplex PCR, while the TCRdb copy is restricted to in-frame clones and leaves out a portion. The table has 130,000 to 150,000 clones, roughly 79% seen once. Sequencing was carried out using peripheral blood. The receptors derive from a human donor in a cohort sampled during active COVID-19.

J is TRBJ2-7 and V is TRBV10-3; D ambiguous. The CDR3 extends over 13 amino acids. Trimming cost V 10 bases and J 3 bases, with 16 bases left between them. Germline assignment: CDR1 ENHRY and CDR2 SYGVKD. The CDR3 reads CATRPGEGYEQYF. In DNA, the CDR3 is TGTGCCACCCGACCCGGAGAAGGCTACGAGCAGTACTTC.

This chain joins TRBV13 and TRBJ2-3, with 9 bases matching TRBD2. Germline loops: CDR1 PRHDT, CDR2 FYEKMQ (reference sequence). J gave up 2 bases and V 2 bases, and 5 bases lay outside the gene matches. The CDR3 totals 16 residues. For the CDR3, the DNA is TGTGCCAGCAGCTTAAGGGGACTAGCAGACACAGATACGCAGTATTTT. Translated: CASSLRGLADTDTQYF.

V usage is TRBV6-2 or TRBV6-3 and J usage is TRBJ1-2; D perhaps matches TRBD1 (5 bases). CDR1 and CDR2 from the germline V gene are MNHEY and SVGEGT. V was shortened by 4 bases and J by 8 bases, with 20 bases between the two germline ends. CDR3 length equals 15 residues. For the CDR3, the DNA is TGTGCCAGCAGTTCCTTTGGAATCAGGGTTGGCGGCTACACCTTC. Translating it yields CASSSFGIRVGGYTF.

CDR3 in DNA: TGTGCCAGCAGCTTAGCGGGGTCAGGGGGAACCACAGATACGCAGTATTTT. It specifies CASSLAGSGGTTDTQYF. The chain uses TRBV7-2 and TRBJ2-3; 7 bases fit TRBD1. The CDR3 covers 17 residues. In germline, CDR1 is SGHTA, CDR2 FQGNSA. The J segment lost 2 bases and the V segment lost 0 bases, leaving 8 bases of the junction unmatched.

The chain carries TRBV5-6 and TRBJ2-5; 14 positions agree with TRBD2. Germline trimming cut 6 bases from V and 2 bases from J; bases unmatched to any gene: 12. CDR1 is SGHDT, CDR2 YYEEEE, per germline. The CDR3 has 18 residues. The CDR3 DNA sequence: TGTGCCAGCATACAAGGCGGACTAGCGGGAGGCTTACAAGAGACCCAGTACTTC. Residues: CASIQGGLAGGLQETQYF.

The V call is TRBV4-3, the J call TRBJ1-5, with D unclear. The V end was cut by 1 base, the J end by 3 bases, with 7 bases between. Germline V gives CDR1 LGHNA, CDR2 YSLEER. This CDR3 comprises 14 residues. CDR3: CASSQGPINQPQHF. The CDR3 coding sequence is TGCGCCAGCAGCCAAGGGCCAATCAATCAGCCCCAGCATTTT.

This rearrangement joins TRBV6-5 to TRBJ1-1; 7 positions agree with TRBD1. The CDR3 runs 15 residues. Germline V gives CDR1 MNHEY, CDR2 SVGAGI. V was pared by 1 base and J by 0 bases, with 2 bases of the junction left unmatched. CDR3: CASSYFGQVNTEAFF. CDR3 in DNA: TGTGCCAGCAGTTACTTCGGACAGGTGAACACTGAAGCTTTCTTT.

This clone was seen only a few times. The V and J genes are TRBV27 and TRBJ2-1; TRBD2 is a possible D gene (6 bases). Trimming left V 6 bases short and J 7 bases short, with 25 bases between. The germline CDR1 and CDR2 sequences are MNHEY and SMNVEV (reference sequence). This CDR3 contains 17 residues. The CDR3 region has the DNA TGTGCCAGCAGGAGGACGGTGGCGGGAAGTTCTTTTAATGAGCAGTTCTTC. Amino acids: CASRRTVAGSSFNEQFF.

The rearrangement joins TRBV11-3 to TRBJ2-7, with 7 bases aligning to TRBD1. Germline V lookup: CDR1 SGHNT, CDR2 YENEEA. The CDR3 loop spans 14 amino acids. Trimming cost V 3 bases and J 1 base; bases outside gene matches: 3. The CDR3 reads CASSFGGQSYEQYF. The CDR3 nucleotides read TGTGCCAGCAGCTTTGGGGGACAGTCCTACGAGCAGTACTTC.

This clone was seen once. This sequence joins TRBV4-2 and TRBJ1-3; D is unresolved. Germline loops: CDR1 LGHNA, CDR2 YNFKEQ. There are 15 residues in the CDR3. V was cut by 7 bases and J by 2 bases, with 15 bases left in between. DNA for the CDR3: TGTGCCAGCACCTATGCCGCAGATGCTGGAAACACCATATATTTT. Its protein is CASTYAADAGNTIYF.

The chain joins TRBV5-1 to TRBJ1-1, with 9 bases fitting TRBD1. V lost 3 bases and J lost 4; bases outside the gene matches: 7. Germline assignment: CDR1 SGHRS and CDR2 YFSETQ. The CDR3 is 15 residues long. CDR3 DNA sequence: TGCGCCAGCAGCTCCGGGGACAGGGTGGGCACTGAAGCTTTCTTT. Translating it yields CASSSGDRVGTEAFF. The full variable domain, completed using reference TRBV5-1 and TRBJ1-1, is KAGVTQTPRYLIKTRGQQVTLSCSPISGHRSVSWYQQTPGQGLQFLFEYFSETQRNKGNFPGRFSGRQFSNSRSEMNVSTLELGDSALYLCASSSGDRVGTEAFFGQGTRLTVV.

The chain is built from TRBV4-1 and TRBJ2-3; 13 bases map to TRBD2. The CDR3 loop spans 19 amino acids. The germline V gene has CDR1 MGHRA and CDR2 YSYEKL. The V gene end was trimmed by 1 base and the J gene end by 0 bases; junction bases not matched to a gene: 7. Here the CDR3 reads CASSQALAGGLASTDTQYF. As DNA, the CDR3 is TGCGCCAGCAGCCAAGCACTAGCGGGAGGGTTAGCTAGCACAGATACGCAGTATTTT.

This clone came up once. V is TRBV16 and J is TRBJ2-5; 10 bases are a match to TRBD2. The V gene end was trimmed by 4 bases and the J gene end by 4 bases; junction bases not matched to a gene: 6. From germline, CDR1 is KGHSY and CDR2 FQNENV. CDR3 length: 15 amino acids. CDR3: CASSLQTSGPETQYF. Written as DNA, the CDR3 is TGTGCCAGCAGCCTTCAGACTAGCGGGCCAGAGACCCAGTACTTC.

The CDR3 spells CASSQWTSGRATRYEQYF. CDR3 nucleotide sequence: TGTGCCAGCAGTCAGTGGACTAGCGGGAGGGCCACCCGCTACGAGCAGTACTTC. The J gene is TRBJ2-7, the V gene TRBV27; 15 bases are shared with TRBD2. J was trimmed by 3 bases and V by 5 bases; bases with no gene match: 11. The CDR3 has 18 residues. CDR1 and CDR2 from the germline V gene are MNHEY and SMNVEV (reference sequence).

J is TRBJ2-7 and V is TRBV18; possibly TRBD2 for D (7 bases). V was pared by 6 bases and J by 1 base, with 13 bases between. CDR1 is KGHSH and CDR2 is LQKENI in the germline V gene. The CDR3 is 14 amino acids. CDR3 amino acids: CASSAGGQSYEQYF. The CDR3 region has the DNA TGTGCCAGCTCCGCCGGGGGGCAGTCCTACGAGCAGTACTTC.

V and J are TRBV28 and TRBJ2-7; 11 bases fit TRBD1. The trim removed 3 bases at V and 2 bases at J, leaving 9 bases unmatched. CDR1 is MDHEN and CDR2 is SYDVKM in the germline V gene. The CDR3 is made up of 17 amino acids. CDR3 amino acids: CASSLDRGRSKTYEQYF. The CDR3 bases are TGTGCCAGCAGTTTGGACAGGGGGCGCTCTAAGACCTACGAGCAGTACTTC.

This rearrangement joins TRBV29-1 to TRBJ2-7; 9 bases align to TRBD1. Looked up from germline, CDR1 is SQVTM and CDR2 is ANQGSEA. CDR3 size: 13 residues. The V and J ends lost 3 bases and 5 bases, in that order; junction bases with no gene match: 5. The CDR3 sequence: CSVETGGGNEQYF. In DNA form, the CDR3 reads TGCAGCGTTGAGACAGGGGGGGGGAACGAGCAGTACTTC.

The chain combines TRBV27 with TRBJ1-5, with D perhaps matching TRBD1 (6 bases). The germline V gene encodes CDR1 MNHEY and CDR2 SMNVEV (reference sequence). V lost 6 bases and J 7 bases, leaving 16 bases between the germline ends. The CDR3 length is 14 residues. CDR3 in DNA: TGTGCCAGCAGCCCCCGGGGGGCCCACCAGCCCCAGCATTTT. Residues: CASSPRGAHQPQHF.

Only a few counts were recorded for this clone. The gene calls are TRBV6-1 and TRBJ2-3; 9 bases line up with TRBD2. Germline CDR1 is MNHNS and CDR2 is SASEGT. The CDR3 extends over 15 amino acids. Germline trimming cut 2 bases from V and 4 bases from J; bases unmatched to any gene: 4. CDR3 bases: TGTGCCAGCAGTGAACTGGCGGGAGGGGCAGATACGCAGTATTTT. Translating it yields CASSELAGGADTQYF.

This clone has more than one count but fewer than ten. The V gene is TRBV3-1 (or the pseudogene TRBV3-2), the J gene TRBJ1-1, with D tentatively TRBD1 (6 bases). The CDR3 length is 14 residues. Germline V CDR1 and CDR2: LGHDT, YNNKEL (reference sequence). Trimming shortened V by 2 bases and J by 4 bases, and 11 bases separated the two germline ends. CDR3 sequence (DNA): TGTGCCAGCAGCCAAACAGGGCTGGGCACTGAAGCTTTCTTT. Translation gives CASSQTGLGTEAFF.

The chain has TRBV5-6 and TRBJ2-1; 8 bases map to TRBD2. Germline V gene lookup returns CDR1 SGHDT and CDR2 YYEEEE. This CDR3 comprises 16 residues. J was trimmed by 4 bases and V by 3 bases; bases with no gene match: 9. CDR3 DNA sequence: TGTGCCAGCAGCTCCGAGCAGGGACTAGTATACAATGAGCAGTTCTTC. Translation gives CASSSEQGLVYNEQFF.